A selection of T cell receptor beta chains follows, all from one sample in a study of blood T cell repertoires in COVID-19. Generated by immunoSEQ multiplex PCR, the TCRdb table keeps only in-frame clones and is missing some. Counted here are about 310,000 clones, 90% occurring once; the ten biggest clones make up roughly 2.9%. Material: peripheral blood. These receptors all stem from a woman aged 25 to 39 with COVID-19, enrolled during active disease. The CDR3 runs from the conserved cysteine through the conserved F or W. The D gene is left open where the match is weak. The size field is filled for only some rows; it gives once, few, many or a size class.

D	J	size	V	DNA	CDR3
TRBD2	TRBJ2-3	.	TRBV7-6	TGTGCCAGCAGCCTGAGTCCGGGACTAGCGGGAGTGGGCACAGATACGCAGTATTTT	CASSLSPGLAGVGTDTQYF
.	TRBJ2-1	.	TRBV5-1	TGCGCCAGCAGCTCACAGGACAAAGACAATGAGCAGTTCTTC	CASSSQDKDNEQFF
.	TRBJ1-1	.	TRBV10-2	TGCGCCAGCAGTGAGTTAGCGGGGGCTTTCTTT	CASSELAGAFF
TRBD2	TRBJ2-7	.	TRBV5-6	TGTGCCAGCAGCCCCGTGGGGGGGCGGGGGGTCTCCTACGAGCAGTACTTC	CASSPVGGRGVSYEQYF
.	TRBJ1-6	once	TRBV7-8	TGTGCCAGCAGCTTACTCCGGGAGATTAATTCACCCCTCCACTTT	CASSLLREINSPLHF
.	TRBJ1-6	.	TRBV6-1	TGTGCCAGCAGTGAATCCAGGAATTCACCCCTCCACTTT	CASSESRNSPLHF
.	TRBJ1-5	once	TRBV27	TGTGCCAGCAGTCCGTTTAGCAATCAGCCCCAGCATTTT	CASSPFSNQPQHF
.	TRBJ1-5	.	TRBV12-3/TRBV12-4	TGTGCAAATAGCCGGGGAGGGAATCAGCCCCAGCATTTT	CANSRGGNQPQHF
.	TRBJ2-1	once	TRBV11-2	TGTGCCAGCAGCTTAGCCCTAAACAATGAGCAGTTCTTC	CASSLALNNEQFF
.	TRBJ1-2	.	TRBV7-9	TGTGCCAGCAGCCCTAATCCAGGGGTTGCCGACCTTTCCTATGGCTACACCTTC	CASSPNPGVADLSYGYTF
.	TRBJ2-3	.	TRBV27	TGTGCCAGCGCCACGAGGAGTGGTTCAGATACGCAGTATTTT	CASATRSGSDTQYF
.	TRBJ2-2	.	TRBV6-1	TGTGCCACCCGGTGGGAGAGTCTAAACACCGGGGAGCTGTTTTTT	CATRWESLNTGELFF
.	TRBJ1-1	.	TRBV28	TGTGCCAGCAGCAGAGAGGGGAACACTGAAGCTTTCTTT	CASSREGNTEAFF
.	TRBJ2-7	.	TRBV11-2	TGTGCCAGCAGCTTAGATCAGGGGACCTACGAGCAGTACTTC	CASSLDQGTYEQYF
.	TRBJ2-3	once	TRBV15	TGTGCCACCAGCAGGGCAACAGATACGCAGTATTTT	CATSRATDTQYF
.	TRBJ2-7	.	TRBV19	TGTGCCAGTACTAAGTACAGGGCACACGAGCAGTACTTC	CASTKYRAHEQYF
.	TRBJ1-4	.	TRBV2	TGTGCCAGCAGTGAAGCGAGGTTTGAAAAACTGTTTTTT	CASSEARFEKLFF
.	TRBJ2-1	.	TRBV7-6	TGTGCCAGCAGCCCCCCTCGCGGACAGAAACACAATGAGCAGTTCTTC	CASSPPRGQKHNEQFF
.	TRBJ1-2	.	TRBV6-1	TGTGCCAGCAGTGAAGCTTTTGGAGACAGATATGGCTACACCTTC	CASSEAFGDRYGYTF
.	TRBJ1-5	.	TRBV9	TGTGCCAGCAGCGCAGATAGCAATCAGCCCCAGCATTTT	CASSADSNQPQHF
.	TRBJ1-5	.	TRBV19	TGTGCCAGTAGCCCCGATAGAGATCAGCCCCAGCATTTT	CASSPDRDQPQHF
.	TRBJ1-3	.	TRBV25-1	TGTGCCAGCAGTGGGCTACAGGGAGGAAACACCATATATTTT	CASSGLQGGNTIYF
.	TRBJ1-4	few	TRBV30	TGTGCCTGGAGTGTAGACCCCCCACAGTCGAATAATGAAAAACTGTTTTTT	CAWSVDPPQSNNEKLFF
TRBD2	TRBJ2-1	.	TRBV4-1	TGCGCCAGCAGCCAAGATCACCCCAGCGGGGGTACCTACAATGAGCAGTTCTTC	CASSQDHPSGGTYNEQFF
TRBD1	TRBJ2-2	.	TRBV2	TGTGCCAGCAGTGAGCCGGGGACAGGGCACACCGGGGAGCTGTTTTTT	CASSEPGTGHTGELFF
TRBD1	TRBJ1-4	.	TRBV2	TGTGCCAGCCGCCTGACAGGGGCAACTAATGAAAAACTGTTTTTT	CASRLTGATNEKLFF
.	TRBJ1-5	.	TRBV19	TGTGCCAGTATTGGGGTAGACAGGTCGAATCAGCCCCAGCATTTT	CASIGVDRSNQPQHF
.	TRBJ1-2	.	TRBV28	TGTGCCAGCAGTGGAGTTAACTATGGCTACACCTTC	CASSGVNYGYTF
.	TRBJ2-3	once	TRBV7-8	TGTGCCAGCAGCTTATCTCAGGGGTTCACAGATACGCAGTATTTT	CASSLSQGFTDTQYF
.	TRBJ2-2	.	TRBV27	TGTGCCAGCAGTTTCGGCAGGCCCATAAACACCGGGGAGCTGTTTTTT	CASSFGRPINTGELFF
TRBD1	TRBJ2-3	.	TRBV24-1	TGTGCCACCAGTGGGCCGGGACAGGGGGGGATGACAGATACGCAGTATTTT	CATSGPGQGGMTDTQYF
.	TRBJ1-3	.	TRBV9	TGTGCCAGCAGCGTAGACCCCGGGGGGGGCACGGGAAACACCATATATTTT	CASSVDPGGGTGNTIYF
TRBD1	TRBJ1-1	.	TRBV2	TGTGCCCAGCAGTTTGGGACAGATAACACTGAAGCTTTCTTT	CAQQFGTDNTEAFF
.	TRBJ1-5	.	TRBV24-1	TGTGCCACCAGTGACCCAGGTCTAAATCAGCCCCAGCATTTT	CATSDPGLNQPQHF
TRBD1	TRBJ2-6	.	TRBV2	TGTGCCAGCAGCGAACAGGGGGCGCTCGGGGCCAACGTCCTGACTTTC	CASSEQGALGANVLTF
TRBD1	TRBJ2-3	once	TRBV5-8	TGTGCCAGCAGCTCCGGGACAGGGGGAGTCGCAGATACGCAGTATTTT	CASSSGTGGVADTQYF
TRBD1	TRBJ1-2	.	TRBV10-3	TGTGCCATCAGTCCCGGGACAGGGAACTATGGCTACACCTTC	CAISPGTGNYGYTF
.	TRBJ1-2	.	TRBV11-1	TGTGCCAGCAGCTTAGCAACAGGTCGCTATGGCTACACCTTC	CASSLATGRYGYTF